Included here is one T cell receptor (beta chain) sequence, with context. The sample holds other DNA sequences that translate to the same CDR3. These data originate in a study of CD8+ T cells in alopecia areata. Once RNA had been extracted, it was reverse transcribed into cDNA to act as the sequencing template. Assay: immunoSEQ multiplex PCR; the TCRdb copy retains only in-frame clones and omits some. The sample has around 100,000 clones; around 54% are singletons. V lost 1 base to trimming and J lost 4 bases, with 8 bases between them. Germline V gene sequence: CDR1 LGHNA, CDR2 YNFKEQ. There are 14 residues in the CDR3. As for treatment: oral pan-JAK inhibitor, 5-10 mg twice daily.

The starting material was CD4+ T cells sorted from blood, obtained at week 24, from a patient treated with tofacitinib. This clonotype originated in a human donor with alopecia areata. V is TRBV4-2 and J is TRBJ1-5, with D perhaps TRBD1 (5 bases). The CDR3 reads CASSQGGSNQPQHF. For the CDR3, the DNA is TGTGCCAGCAGCCAAGGGGGCTCAAATCAGCCCCAGCATTTT.